A single sample gave rise to the 32 T cell receptor beta chains below, sequenced in a study of cytomegalovirus exposure and HLA in healthy donors. PCR involved 60 Vbeta and 13 Jbeta primers. Sequencing used immunoSEQ multiplex PCR; TCRdb keeps in-frame clones, though not all of them. Here the sample spans about 62,000 clones, roughly 86% being singletons. The sample was PBMCs. The receptors were sampled from a young man in good health and CMV-seronegative.

The CDR3 DNA reads as TGCGCCAGCAGCCAGAAATGGGACAGAGCAATTGGAAAACTGTTTTTT. It is translated as CASSQKWDRAIGKLFF. The chain combines TRBV4-1 with TRBJ1-4; 7 bases are a match to TRBD1. The junction had 14 bases not matched to a gene; V was cut back by 3 bases and J by 10 bases. This CDR3 spans 16 amino acids. CDR1 MGHRA and CDR2 YSYEKL come from the germline V gene.

The chain uses TRBV28 and TRBJ1-1; D is ambiguous. The germline V and J ends were trimmed by 6 bases and 13 bases, with 24 bases remaining between them. CDR3 length: 14 amino acids. Germline V gene sequence: CDR1 MDHEN, CDR2 SYDVKM. CDR3 amino acids: CASSERERAAVGFF. DNA for the CDR3: TGTGCCAGCAGCGAGAGGGAAAGGGCAGCGGTAGGTTTCTTT.

This chain uses TRBV5-1 with TRBJ2-3, with D maybe TRBD1 (5 bases). Trimming took off 0 bases at V and 5 bases at J, with 10 bases between the two ends. Germline values: CDR1 SGHRS, CDR2 YFSETQ. This CDR3 region has 14 residues. Here the CDR3 DNA reads TGCGCCAGCAGCTTGGAACAGGATATAGATACGCAGTATTTT. Encoded protein: CASSLEQDIDTQYF.

The rearrangement links TRBV10-1 to TRBJ2-3, with 7 bases matching TRBD1. Germline CDR1 reads WNHNN; CDR2 reads SYGVQD (reference sequence). CDR3 length equals 14 residues. With V trimmed by 6 bases and J by 2 bases, 5 bases remained unmatched. CDR3 in amino acids: CASRQGTNTDTQYF. The CDR3 region has the DNA TGCGCCAGCAGACAGGGGACCAACACAGATACGCAGTATTTT.

This clone was seen a few times. This rearrangement joins TRBV14 to TRBJ2-5; 13 bases align to TRBD2. The CDR3 is made up of 17 amino acids. The germline gives CDR1 SGHDN, CDR2 FVKESK. With 0 bases clipped from V and 5 bases from J, the junction kept 6 bases outside the gene matches. DNA of the CDR3: TGTGCCAGCAGCCAAGATACTAGCGGGGGGGCCTGGGAGACCCAGTACTTC. Protein product: CASSQDTSGGAWETQYF. Combining the CDR3 with reference TRBV14 and TRBJ2-5 gives the whole variable domain EAGVTQFPSHSVIEKGQTVTLRCDPISGHDNLYWYRRVMGKEIKFLLHFVKESKQDESGMPNNRFLAERTGGTYSTLKVQPAELEDSGVYFCASSQDTSGGAWETQYFGPGTRLLVL.

The chain is built from TRBV11-2 and TRBJ1-2, with unresolved D. The CDR3 is made up of 15 amino acids. V shed 1 base and J shed 3 bases, with 12 bases lying between them. Germline CDR1 and CDR2: SGHAT and FQNNGV. CDR3 protein: CASSLALGNHYGYTF. As DNA, the CDR3 is TGTGCCAGCAGCTTAGCGTTGGGCAACCACTATGGCTACACCTTC.

The chain is built from TRBV19 and TRBJ1-1; 9 positions agree with TRBD1. Germline V gene data show CDR1 as LNHDA and CDR2 as SQIVND (reference sequence). Losses at the gene ends were 7 bases for V and 6 bases for J; bases not matched to a gene: 15. This CDR3 contains 16 residues. CDR3 DNA: TGTGCCAGTACCTGGGACAGGGACCTCCGCGGGGCTGAAGCTTTCTTT. Its translation: CASTWDRDLRGAEAFF.

The chain uses TRBV9 and TRBJ1-1; D is undetermined. Germline CDR1 is SGDLS and CDR2 is YYNGEE. The CDR3 is 13 residues long. V shed 0 bases and J shed 5 bases, with 8 bases lying between them. The CDR3 sequence is CASSVEGRTEAFF. The CDR3 bases are TGTGCCAGCAGCGTAGAAGGGAGGACTGAAGCTTTCTTT.

The chain carries TRBV30 and TRBJ1-5; D uncertain. Germline assignment: CDR1 GTSNPN and CDR2 SVGIG (reference sequence). The CDR3 is made up of 19 amino acids. Trimming stripped 2 bases from V and 3 bases from J, with 26 bases between. Written as DNA, the CDR3 is TGTGCCTGGAGTTCCCAAAGCGCCAAGCGGGCGGAGAACAATCAGCCCCAGCATTTT. Its protein product is CAWSSQSAKRAENNQPQHF.

This rearrangement joins TRBV6-4 to TRBJ2-3; TRBD1 is a possible D gene (6 bases). CDR1 and CDR2 from the germline V gene are MRHNA and SNTAGT. CDR3 length equals 14 residues. Trimming left V 2 bases short and J 0 bases short, with 6 bases between. The CDR3 coding sequence is TGTGCCAGCAGTGACCAGGGGAGCACAGATACGCAGTATTTT. It encodes CASSDQGSTDTQYF.

The chain has TRBV28 and TRBJ1-3, with D perhaps matching TRBD1 (5 bases). Trimming left V 5 bases short and J 0 bases short, with 11 bases between. In germline, CDR1 is MDHEN, CDR2 SYDVKM. This CDR3 region has 15 residues. This CDR3 is CASSLRQRSGNTIYF. The DNA of the CDR3 is TGTGCCAGCAGTCTGAGACAGCGCTCTGGAAACACCATATATTTT.

The V and J genes are TRBV5-1 and TRBJ2-7; D perhaps matches TRBD1 (6 bases). Trimming removed 2 bases from V and 5 bases from J, with 14 bases in between. Germline V gene lookup returns CDR1 SGHRS and CDR2 YFSETQ. This CDR3 contains 14 residues. The CDR3 reads CASSFGWDTHEQYF. CDR3 nucleotide sequence: TGCGCCAGCAGCTTTGGGTGGGACACCCACGAGCAGTACTTC.

CDR3: CASLAGDSYEQYF. The CDR3 DNA reads as TGTGCCAGCTTGGCGGGGGACTCCTACGAGCAGTACTTC. The chain is built from TRBV5-6 and TRBJ2-7, with 7 bases lining up with TRBD2. V lost 7 bases and J lost 0; bases outside the gene matches: 4. CDR1 and CDR2 (germline): SGHDT, YYEEEE. The CDR3 covers 13 residues. Based on the CDR3 plus reference TRBV5-6 and TRBJ2-7, the full variable domain is DAGVTQSPTHLIKTRGQQVTLRCSPKSGHDTVSWYQQALGQGPQFIFQYYEEEERQRGNFPDRFSGHQFPNYSSELNVNALLLGDSALYLCASLAGDSYEQYFGPGTRLTVT.

V is TRBV4-1 and J is TRBJ2-6, with D maybe TRBD1 (5 bases). V was pared by 8 bases and J by 4 bases, with 9 bases between. The germline CDR1 and CDR2 sequences are MGHRA and YSYEKL. CDR3 length: 13 residues. The CDR3 reads CASDDSGANVLTF. CDR3 in DNA: TGCGCCAGCGACGACAGCGGGGCCAACGTCCTGACTTTC.

The J gene is TRBJ2-5, the V gene TRBV5-6; TRBD2 is a possible D gene (6 bases). V was trimmed by 0 bases and J by 5 bases, leaving 17 bases between them. Germline assignment: CDR1 SGHDT and CDR2 YYEEEE. The CDR3 extends over 16 amino acids. CDR3 DNA sequence: TGTGCCAGCAGCTTGGAAGCAGGCGGGGTTTCGGAGACCCAGTACTTC. This translates into CASSLEAGGVSETQYF. Combining the CDR3 with reference TRBV5-6 and TRBJ2-5 gives the whole variable domain DAGVTQSPTHLIKTRGQQVTLRCSPKSGHDTVSWYQQALGQGPQFIFQYYEEEERQRGNFPDRFSGHQFPNYSSELNVNALLLGDSALYLCASSLEAGGVSETQYFGPGTRLLVL.

This clone has more than one count but fewer than ten. The rearrangement joins TRBV19 to TRBJ1-1; D remains ambiguous. The CDR3 covers 12 residues. The V and J ends lost 1 base and 5 bases respectively, with 5 bases between them. Germline assignment: CDR1 LNHDA and CDR2 SQIVND (reference sequence). CDR3 in amino acids: CASSIGRTEAFF. In nucleotides, the CDR3 is TGTGCCAGTAGTATAGGGAGGACTGAAGCTTTCTTT. The entire variable domain, with the rest obtained from reference TRBV19 and TRBJ1-1, is as follows: DGGITQSPKYLFRKEGQNVTLSCEQNLNHDAMYWYRQDPGQGLRLIYYSQIVNDFQKGDIAEGYSVSREKKESFPLTVTSAQKNPTAFYLCASSIGRTEAFFGQGTRLTVV.

This chain uses TRBV2 with TRBJ1-1; the D is unclear. V was cut by 5 bases and J by 6 bases, with 7 bases left in between. The CDR3 extends over 11 amino acids. Per the germline V gene, CDR1 is SNHLY and CDR2 is FYNNEI. The DNA for the CDR3 is TGTGCCAGCAGTCCCTTTGCTGAAGCTTTCTTT. It is translated as CASSPFAEAFF.

V usage is TRBV7-9 and J usage is TRBJ1-6; perhaps TRBD1 as D (6 bases). This CDR3 is 15 amino acids long. The germline CDR1 and CDR2 sequences are SEHNR and FQNEAQ (reference sequence). V lost 5 bases and J 8 bases, leaving 16 bases between the germline ends. The DNA of the CDR3 is TGTGCCAGCAGCCCTGGGGGCAGGACCCATTCACCCCTCCACTTT. Translating it yields CASSPGGRTHSPLHF. The variable domain in full, completed from reference TRBV7-9 and TRBJ1-6, reads DTGVSQNPRHKITKRGQNVTFRCDPISEHNRLYWYRQTLGQGPEFLTYFQNEAQLEKSRLLSDRFSAERPKGSFSTLEIQRTEQGDSAMYLCASSPGGRTHSPLHFGNGTRLTVT.

The sample holds one count of this clone. The rearrangement uses TRBV27 and TRBJ1-1; D unresolved. The CDR3 spans 13 residues. Trimming took off 3 bases at V and 7 bases at J, with 12 bases between the two ends. Germline V gene data show CDR1 as MNHEY and CDR2 as SMNVEV (reference sequence). The CDR3 DNA is TGTGCCAGCAGTTTTGTTTTGACTAGTGAAGCTTTCTTT. Protein: CASSFVLTSEAFF.

The chain couples TRBV27 to TRBJ2-7; 8 bases line up with TRBD1. The V and J ends lost 9 bases and 6 bases, in that order; junction bases with no gene match: 10. Per germline, CDR1 MNHEY and CDR2 SMNVEV (reference sequence). This CDR3 comprises 13 residues. CDR3 coding DNA: TGTGCCAGTCCCGGGACAGGTTCTTGCGAGCAGTACTTC. Amino acid sequence: CASPGTGSCEQYF.

J is TRBJ1-1 and V is TRBV6-5, with D maybe TRBD1 (6 bases). This CDR3 is 13 amino acids long. CDR1 MNHEY and CDR2 SVGAGI come from the germline V gene. Trimming took off 8 bases at V and 3 bases at J, with 13 bases between the two ends. The CDR3 nucleotides read TGTGCCAGCCGATACTACAGGGACACTGAAGCTTTCTTT. This sequence encodes CASRYYRDTEAFF.

In its sample, this clone was seen once. The chain is built from TRBV4-1 and TRBJ2-7; D might be TRBD2 (6 bases). V lost 3 bases, J lost 3 bases, and 18 bases lay in between. The CDR3 runs 16 residues. Germline CDR1 is MGHRA and CDR2 is YSYEKL. The CDR3 DNA reads TGCGCCAGCAGCCAGAACCCAACCCGCGGGGACTACGAGCAGTACTTC. As protein: CASSQNPTRGDYEQYF.

The V and J genes are TRBV18 and TRBJ1-2, with a tentative D call TRBD1 (5 bases). The germline CDR1 and CDR2 sequences are KGHSH and LQKENI. Between the trimmed V and J ends, which lost 3 bases and 6 bases, there was a span of 14 bases. The CDR3 runs 14 residues. The CDR3 reads CASSPLRGGNGYTF. The CDR3 DNA sequence: TGTGCCAGCTCACCGTTACGCGGGGGGAATGGCTACACCTTC.

This clone was counted a single time. This CDR3 is CASSTRQGSSNQPQHF. CDR3 bases: TGTGCCAGCAGTACGAGACAGGGCAGTAGCAATCAGCCCCAGCATTTT. The rearrangement uses TRBV6-6 and TRBJ1-5; 7 positions match TRBD1. The ends lost 5 bases at V and 0 bases at J; junction bases unmatched: 7. CDR1 and CDR2 (germline): MNHNY, SVGAGI (reference sequence). This CDR3 is 16 amino acids long.

The rearrangement uses TRBV4-2 and TRBJ2-3; 10 bases match TRBD2. This CDR3 has 17 amino acids. The germline gives CDR1 LGHNA, CDR2 YNFKEQ. The V and J ends lost 5 bases and 2 bases, in that order; junction bases with no gene match: 10. CDR3 residues: CASSKGGGTSATDTQYF. In nucleotides, the CDR3 is TGTGCCAGCAGCAAAGGGGGCGGGACTAGCGCCACAGATACGCAGTATTTT.

This chain uses TRBV5-6 with TRBJ1-2; 11 nucleotides align to TRBD1. Germline V gene lookup returns CDR1 SGHDT and CDR2 YYEEEE. The CDR3 has 14 residues. V lost 3 bases and J lost 9; bases outside the gene matches: 7. CDR3 DNA: TGTGCCAGCAGCTGGACAGGGGGCCTAGGGAGCTACACCTTC. It translates to CASSWTGGLGSYTF.

The CDR3 region is CASSLIPSGGRDTQYF. For the CDR3, the DNA is TGTGCCAGCAGCTTAATCCCTAGCGGGGGCCGCGATACGCAGTATTTT. V gene TRBV11-2 combines with J gene TRBJ2-3, with 10 nucleotides matching TRBD2. Germline loops: CDR1 SGHAT, CDR2 FQNNGV. The J segment lost 6 bases and the V segment lost 2 bases, leaving 8 bases of the junction unmatched. This CDR3 region has 16 residues.

The chain combines TRBV28 with TRBJ1-3; D perhaps matches TRBD1 (6 bases). V lost 9 bases and J lost 7, with 10 bases in between. In germline, CDR1 is MDHEN, CDR2 SYDVKM. This CDR3 spans 11 amino acids. The CDR3 sequence is CASSRGNTIYF. The DNA of the CDR3 is TGTGCCAGTTCGAGGGGGAACACCATATATTTT. Drawing the rest from reference TRBV28 and TRBJ1-3, the complete variable domain is DVKVTQSSRYLVKRTGEKVFLECVQDMDHENMFWYRQDPGLGLRLIYFSYDVKMKEKGDIPEGYSVSREKKERFSLILESASTNQTSMYLCASSRGNTIYFGEGSWLTVV.

This clone was detected once. V and J are TRBV29-1 and TRBJ2-1; perhaps TRBD2 as D (7 bases). The CDR3 extends over 14 amino acids. The germline V and J ends were trimmed by 3 bases and 3 bases, with 12 bases remaining between them. Germline V lookup: CDR1 SQVTM, CDR2 ANQGSEA. Here the CDR3 DNA reads TGCAGCGTTGACCGCGGGGGCCGCTACAATGAGCAGTTCTTC. Translated, it gives CSVDRGGRYNEQFF.

This clone turned up a few times. The genes are TRBV11-2 and TRBJ1-2; no definite D call. Trimming removed 5 bases at V and 2 bases at J, with 12 bases between. This CDR3 is built from 14 residues. Looked up from germline, CDR1 is SGHAT and CDR2 is FQNNGV. This CDR3 is CASSKRLENYGYTF. The CDR3 nucleotides read TGTGCCAGCAGCAAGCGCTTAGAAAACTATGGCTACACCTTC.

The chain joins TRBV7-2 to TRBJ2-1, with 8 positions matching TRBD1. The germline V gene has CDR1 SGHTA and CDR2 FQGNSA. This CDR3 contains 17 residues. Trimming removed 2 bases from V and 9 bases from J; junction bases left unmatched: 15. The DNA of the CDR3 is TGTGCCAGCAGCTTATTAGCTGGGACAGGAACCCACACTGAGCAGTTCTTC. Its protein is CASSLLAGTGTHTEQFF.

This rearrangement joins TRBV4-1 to TRBJ1-1; 9 bases line up with TRBD1. The CDR3 length is 14 residues. Per the germline V gene, CDR1 is MGHRA and CDR2 is YSYEKL. Trimming removed 4 bases from V and 6 bases from J; junction bases left unmatched: 6. The CDR3 coding sequence is TGCGCCAGCAGCCTCAATACAGGGGGCGCTGAAGCTTTCTTT. Its translation: CASSLNTGGAEAFF.